Each of the 19 T cell receptor beta chains below was sequenced from the same sample in a study of blood T cell repertoires in COVID-19. Generated by immunoSEQ multiplex PCR, the TCRdb table keeps only in-frame clones and is missing some. The data hold 140,000 to 150,000 clones, with 88% observed a single time. The sequencing input was peripheral blood. All receptors come from a human donor in a cohort sampled during active COVID-19.

The chain carries TRBV4-1 and TRBJ1-5, with unresolved D. Trimming removed 1 base from V and 0 bases from J, with 4 bases in between. The CDR3 has 14 residues. CDR1 MGHRA and CDR2 YSYEKL come from the germline V gene. The CDR3 loop is CASSQAYSNQPQHF. CDR3 sequence (DNA): TGCGCCAGCAGCCAAGCTTATAGCAATCAGCCCCAGCATTTT.

The chain carries TRBV7-6 and TRBJ2-2; 13 bases are shared with TRBD2. CDR1 and CDR2 (germline): SGHVS, FNYEAQ. There are 19 residues in the CDR3. V dropped 5 bases and J dropped 3; count of bases not matched to a gene: 12. CDR3 coding DNA: TGTGCCAGCAGCCCCTTATGGGGACTAGCGGGAACTTACACCGGGGAGCTGTTTTTT. Translation gives CASSPLWGLAGTYTGELFF.

The chain has TRBV15 and TRBJ1-2; TRBD1 aligns across 8 bases. The germline V gene encodes CDR1 LNHNV and CDR2 YYDKDF (reference sequence). CDR3 size: 14 residues. The V gene end was trimmed by 3 bases and the J gene end by 2 bases; junction bases not matched to a gene: 2. The CDR3 sequence is CATSSGTGNYGYTF. CDR3 DNA sequence: TGTGCCACCAGCAGCGGGACAGGAAACTATGGCTACACCTTC.

J is TRBJ2-1 and V is TRBV7-3; 10 nucleotides align to TRBD2. V lost 5 bases to trimming and J lost 1 base; unmatched junction nucleotides: 8. Germline CDR1 reads SGHTA; CDR2 reads FQGTGA. This CDR3 region has 17 residues. The CDR3 loop is CASSPHSGGQSYNEQFF. The CDR3 DNA sequence: TGTGCCAGCAGCCCTCATAGCGGGGGGCAGTCCTACAATGAGCAGTTCTTC. Full variable domain (remainder filled in from reference TRBV7-3 and TRBJ2-1): GAGVSQTPSNKVTEKGKYVELRCDPISGHTALYWYRQSLGQGPEFLIYFQGTGAADDSGLPNDRFFAVRPEGSVSTLKIQRTERGDSAVYLCASSPHSGGQSYNEQFFGPGTRLTVL.

The rearrangement uses TRBV7-2 and TRBJ2-2, with a weak D call TRBD2 (5 bases). Germline V lookup: CDR1 SGHTA, CDR2 FQGNSA. V was shortened by 8 bases and J by 6 bases, with 16 bases between the two germline ends. This CDR3 comprises 14 residues. CDR3 coding DNA: TGTGCCAGCCGATCTTTGACTACCCCCGGGGAGCTGTTTTTT. Translating it yields CASRSLTTPGELFF.

This clone occurred once. The chain couples TRBV6-5 to TRBJ1-4; TRBD1 matches 9 bases. Germline assignment: CDR1 MNHEY and CDR2 SVGAGI. The CDR3 has 14 residues. V shed 6 bases, J shed 7 bases, and the junction held 6 bases outside the gene matches. In DNA, the CDR3 is TGTGCCAGCAGGCCGGGACAGGGTGGTGAAAAACTGTTTTTT. It is translated as CASRPGQGGEKLFF.

The chain is built from TRBV30 and TRBJ2-3; D is uncertain. Trimming stripped 6 bases from V and 6 bases from J, with 7 bases between. The CDR3 is 10 residues long. Germline CDR1 GTSNPN, CDR2 SVGIG (reference sequence). CDR3 nucleotides: TGTGCCTGTTCGGTTGATACGCAGTATTTT. It yields the protein CACSVDTQYF.

DNA of the CDR3: TGCAGTGCGCCCCGGGATACGCAGTATTTT. Protein: CSAPRDTQYF. This chain uses TRBV20-1 with TRBJ2-3; D is ambiguous. Trimming left V 6 bases short and J 6 bases short, with 7 bases between. CDR3 length: 10 residues. CDR1 DFQATT and CDR2 SNEGSKA come from the germline V gene (reference sequence).

This chain connects TRBV4-2 to TRBJ1-2; weak D call: TRBD1 (6 bases). Deletions cut 3 bases from V and 8 bases from J, with 19 bases between. The CDR3 totals 15 residues. Per the germline V gene, CDR1 is LGHNA and CDR2 is YNFKEQ. CDR3 in amino acids: CASSQNLISGEGYTF. CDR3 coding DNA: TGTGCCAGCAGCCAGAACTTAATCTCAGGGGAAGGCTACACCTTC.

The CDR3: CASSPRQPGTDTQYF. The CDR3, as DNA: TGTGCCAGCTCACCTCGACAGCCCGGCACAGATACGCAGTATTTT. The chain joins TRBV18 to TRBJ2-3; D may be TRBD1 (5 bases). Trimming pared 3 bases from V and 1 base from J, leaving 11 bases between. The CDR3 sequence is 15 residues long. CDR1 is KGHSH and CDR2 is LQKENI in the germline V gene.

V usage is TRBV7-8 and J usage is TRBJ2-1, with 15 bases fitting TRBD2. The CDR3 runs 18 residues. Trimming removed 4 bases from V and 5 bases from J; junction bases left unmatched: 9. Germline V gives CDR1 SGHVS, CDR2 FQNEAQ. The CDR3 nucleotides are TGTGCCAGCAGCTCCCCGGGACTAGCGGGAGGAGGCAACAATGAGCAGTTCTTC. Translation gives CASSSPGLAGGGNNEQFF. The full variable domain, completed using reference TRBV7-8 and TRBJ2-1, is GAGVSQSPRYKVAKRGQDVALRCDPISGHVSLFWYQQALGQGPEFLTYFQNEAQLDKSGLPSDRFFAERPEGSVSTLKIQRTQQEDSAVYLCASSSPGLAGGGNNEQFFGPGTRLTVL.

The V and J genes are TRBV4-2 and TRBJ2-7, with D tentatively TRBD2 (6 bases). CDR3 length: 16 amino acids. In germline, CDR1 is LGHNA, CDR2 YNFKEQ. V gave up 0 bases and J gave up 2 bases, with 14 bases separating them. The CDR3 region has the DNA TGTGCCAGCAGCCAAGAGCGGGACTGGAGCACCTACGAGCAGTACTTC. Protein sequence: CASSQERDWSTYEQYF.

In this sample, this clone turned up once. This rearrangement joins TRBV7-2 to TRBJ2-5, with a tentative D call TRBD2 (6 bases). Trimming removed 6 bases from V and 9 bases from J, with 14 bases in between. Germline V CDR1 and CDR2: SGHTA, FQGNSA. CDR3 length equals 12 residues. The DNA for the CDR3 is TGTGCCAGCAGTCTCGCCGGGGAGGCCCAGTACTTC. Its protein is CASSLAGEAQYF.

This rearrangement joins TRBV11-2 to TRBJ2-7, with a weak D call TRBD2 (5 bases). This CDR3 contains 17 residues. Trimming took 5 bases from V and 0 from J, leaving 20 bases between them. Germline V lookup: CDR1 SGHAT, CDR2 FQNNGV. The CDR3 bases are TGTGCCAGCAGCCGAACACCCTCAAGGAGGTACTCCTACGAGCAGTACTTC. Residues: CASSRTPSRRYSYEQYF.

The chain carries TRBV4-2 and TRBJ2-1; no definite D call. Deletions cut 1 base from V and 5 bases from J, with 12 bases between. The CDR3 is 15 residues long. The germline gives CDR1 LGHNA, CDR2 YNFKEQ. CDR3 nucleotides: TGTGCCAGCAGCCAAGGATCGGGTCTGGACAATGAGCAGTTCTTC. Its translation is CASSQGSGLDNEQFF.

CDR3 bases: TGTGCCAGCTCATTAGGACAGGGCGATGAAAAACTGTTTTTT. This encodes CASSLGQGDEKLFF. The chain combines TRBV18 with TRBJ1-4; 8 bases are shared with TRBD1. With V trimmed by 5 bases and J by 6 bases, 5 bases remained unmatched. From germline, CDR1 is KGHSH and CDR2 LQKENI. The CDR3 contains 14 residues.

In its sample, this clone was seen a few times. The chain carries TRBV3-1 (or the pseudogene TRBV3-2) and TRBJ1-5, with D hard to call. Trimming removed 0 bases at V and 6 bases at J, with 9 bases between. Per the germline V gene, CDR1 is LGHDT and CDR2 is YNNKEL (reference sequence). The CDR3 is 14 amino acids. CDR3 region: CASSQESSVQPQHF. The DNA for the CDR3 is TGTGCCAGCAGCCAAGAGTCATCGGTTCAGCCCCAGCATTTT.

The chain is built from TRBV4-1 and TRBJ2-1; 9 bases fit TRBD2. The CDR3 contains 16 residues. Germline V CDR1 and CDR2: MGHRA, YSYEKL. V lost 1 base and J lost 2; bases outside the gene matches: 3. For the CDR3, the DNA is TGCGCCAGCAGCCAAGGGCCTAGCGGGGCCTACAATGAGCAGTTCTTC. As protein: CASSQGPSGAYNEQFF.

J is TRBJ2-3 and V is TRBV5-1; TRBD1 agrees at 7 bases. Germline lookup yields CDR1 SGHRS and CDR2 YFSETQ. The ends lost 6 bases at V and 0 bases at J; junction bases unmatched: 7. The CDR3 spans 15 residues. CDR3 protein: CASTGTAFSTDTQYF. The CDR3 DNA reads as TGCGCCAGCACTGGGACAGCATTTAGCACAGATACGCAGTATTTT.